This TCR beta chain was identified during a study of shared clonotypes between healthy human individuals. Germline-derived CDR1 and CDR2 are MNHEY and SVGAGI. V was pared by 2 bases and J by 6 bases, with 4 bases of the junction left unmatched. There are 13 residues in the CDR3. The deep-level immunoSEQ assay was used. TCRdb keeps only in-frame clones here, not all; method: immunoSEQ multiplex PCR. The sample includes roughly 770,000 clones, 96% of them seen just once. CD45RO-negative, CCR7-positively selected cells formed the naive CD8 fraction, excluding terminally differentiated effector memory CD45RA+ cells. Every donor was a Caucasian adult from Nashville, Tennessee.

The sequenced sample was naive CD8+ T cells sorted from blood. This sequence joins TRBV6-5 and TRBJ2-7; 7 bases agree with TRBD1. This sequence originates from a man younger than 40 in good health. CDR3 coding DNA: TGTGCCAGCAGTTACAAAGGGGGCCTCGAGCAGTACTTC. Translating it yields CASSYKGGLEQYF.